The rows below give T cell receptor beta chains drawn from one sample of a study of OX40 agonist ivuxolimab in advanced cancers. Clones were read by immunoSEQ multiplex PCR, and TCRdb kept only the in-frame ones, dropping some. The sample carries roughly 63,000 clones, roughly nine tenths recorded once. The sequencing here drew on CD4+ or CD8+ T cells sorted from blood, taken in a trial of the OX40 agonist ivuxolimab. These receptor sequences come from an adult with an advanced solid tumor such as melanoma, head and neck, liver or kidney cancer. CDR3s include the opening cysteine and the closing phenylalanine or tryptophan. A D gene is named only where the DNA matches it firmly. Clone size is stated in some rows and not others, as once, few, many or a class when expanded.

NA	TRBV18	once	TRBJ2-5	CASSPDMSETQYF	TGTGCCAGCTCGCCGGACATGTCAGAGACCCAGTACTTC
NA	TRBV5-1	NA	TRBJ1-1	CASRWGTNTEAFF	TGCGCCAGCAGGTGGGGGACGAACACTGAAGCTTTCTTT
NA	TRBV18	NA	TRBJ1-4	CASSVQHDEKLFF	TGTGCCAGCTCAGTACAACACGATGAAAAACTGTTTTTT
NA	TRBV7-2	NA	TRBJ1-5	CASSFGPYSNQPQHF	TGTGCCAGCAGCTTTGGTCCTTATAGCAATCAGCCCCAGCATTTT
NA	TRBV18	NA	TRBJ2-5	CASSQRQSPQETQYF	TGTGCCAGCTCACAACGCCAGTCCCCGCAAGAGACCCAGTACTTC
NA	TRBV7-9	NA	TRBJ1-6	CASSPYGRARNSPLHF	TGTGCCAGCAGCCCCTATGGCAGGGCGAGGAATTCACCCCTCCACTTT
NA	TRBV18	NA	TRBJ1-1	CASSPPRQNPLAFF	TGTGCCAGCTCACCACCCCGACAGAATCCCTTGGCTTTCTTT
NA	TRBV18	once	TRBJ1-2	CASSPLAGGYTF	TGTGCCAGCTCACCGCTTGCGGGGGGCTACACCTTC
NA	TRBV6-5	NA	TRBJ1-5	CASSGGRVGQPQHF	TGTGCCAGCAGCGGGGGCCGGGTGGGCCAGCCCCAGCATTTT
NA	TRBV4-1	NA	TRBJ2-3	CASSQGLITDTQYF	TGCGCCAGCAGCCAAGGGTTAATCACAGATACGCAGTATTTT
NA	TRBV18	NA	TRBJ1-6	CASSPNSNSPLHF	TGTGCCAGCTCACCAAACAGTAATTCACCCCTCCACTTT
NA	TRBV19	NA	TRBJ1-2	CASSKAGQPSYGYTF	TGTGCCAGTAGTAAGGCGGGCCAGCCGTCCTATGGCTACACCTTC
NA	TRBV7-2	NA	TRBJ2-1	CASSLQAAGRNEQFF	TGTGCCAGCAGCTTACAGGCTGCCGGTCGCAATGAGCAGTTCTTC
TRBD2	TRBV2	NA	TRBJ2-1	CASSVLAGGLNEQFF	TGTGCCAGCAGTGTGCTTGCGGGGGGCCTCAATGAGCAGTTCTTC
NA	TRBV10-3	NA	TRBJ1-1	CAISSPPGTGVTEAFF	TGTGCCATCAGTTCCCCCCCCGGGACGGGGGTTACTGAAGCTTTCTTT
NA	TRBV7-2	NA	TRBJ2-3	CASSLGSGTQYF	TGTGCCAGCAGCTTAGGGTCCGGTACGCAGTATTTT
NA	TRBV7-9	few	TRBJ1-1	CASSLQAINTEAFF	TGTGCCAGCAGCTTACAGGCAATCAACACTGAAGCTTTCTTT
NA	TRBV19	NA	TRBJ2-3	CASSLDGNPFPDTQYF	TGTGCCAGTAGCCTTGATGGGAACCCATTTCCAGATACGCAGTATTTT
NA	TRBV5-8	NA	TRBJ1-6	CASSNYNSPLHF	TGTGCCAGCAGTAACTATAATTCACCCCTCCACTTT
TRBD1	TRBV5-1	NA	TRBJ1-6	CASSHGQGDSPLHF	TGCGCCAGCAGCCACGGACAGGGAGACTCACCCCTCCACTTT